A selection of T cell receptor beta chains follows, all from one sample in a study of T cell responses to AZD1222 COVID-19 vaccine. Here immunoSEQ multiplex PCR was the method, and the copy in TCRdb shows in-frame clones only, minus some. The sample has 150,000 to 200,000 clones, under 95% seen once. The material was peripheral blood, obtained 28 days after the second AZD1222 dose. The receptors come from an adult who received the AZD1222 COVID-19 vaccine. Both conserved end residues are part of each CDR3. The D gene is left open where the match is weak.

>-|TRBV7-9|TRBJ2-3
CASSLELSTDTQYF
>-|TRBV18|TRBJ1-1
CASSPGENTEAFF
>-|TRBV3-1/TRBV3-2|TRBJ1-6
CASSQGQPNSPLHF
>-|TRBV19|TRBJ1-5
CASIDWAGNQPQHF
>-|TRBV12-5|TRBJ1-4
CASGFWTAGNEKLFF
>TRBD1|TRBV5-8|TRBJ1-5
CASSPGTGFVGQPQHF
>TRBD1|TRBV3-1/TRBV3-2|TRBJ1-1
CASSLRGGTEAFF
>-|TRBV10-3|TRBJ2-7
CAISELQSYEQYF
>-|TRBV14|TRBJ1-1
CASSVGGPTEAFF
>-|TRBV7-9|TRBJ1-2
CASSLDMDNYGYTF
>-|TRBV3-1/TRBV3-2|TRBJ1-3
CASSPREKPPNTIYF
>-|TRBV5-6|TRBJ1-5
CASSTYTGLGNQPQHF
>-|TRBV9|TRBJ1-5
CASSVGAANQPQHF
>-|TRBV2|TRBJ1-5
CASSDSGDSNQPQHF
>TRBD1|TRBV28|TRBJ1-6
CASSSGDRGYAPLHF
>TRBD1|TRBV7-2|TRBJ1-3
CASSSGQVGNTIYF
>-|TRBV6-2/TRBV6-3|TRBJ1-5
CASSYNPYHGEMYSNQPQHF
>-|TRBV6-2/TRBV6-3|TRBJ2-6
CASSLWIGPGANVLTF
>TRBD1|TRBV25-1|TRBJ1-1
CASSRGGNTEAFF
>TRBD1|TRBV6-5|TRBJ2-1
CASSMTGLLYNEQFF
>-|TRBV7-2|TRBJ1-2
CASSLGSSYGYTF
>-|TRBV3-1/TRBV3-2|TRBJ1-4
CASSQTGKLFF
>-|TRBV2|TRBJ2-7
CASSEASVLPYEQYF
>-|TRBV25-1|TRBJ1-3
CASSGDSFLRGNTIYF
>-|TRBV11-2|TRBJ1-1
CASSLGGGVTEAFF
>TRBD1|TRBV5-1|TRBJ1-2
CASSHTSTGWSYGYTF
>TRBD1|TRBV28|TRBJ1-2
CASSLDRAGYGYTF
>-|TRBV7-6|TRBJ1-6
CASSPGDYSPSTYNSPLHF
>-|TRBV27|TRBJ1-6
CATGEANSPLHF
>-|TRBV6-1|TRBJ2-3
CASSEATRLPNDADTQYF
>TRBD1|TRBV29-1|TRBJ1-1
CSVTRTGMNTEAFF
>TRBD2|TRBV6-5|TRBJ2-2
CASRSTSGGIGELFF
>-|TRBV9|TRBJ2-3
CASTPSGPASTDTQYF
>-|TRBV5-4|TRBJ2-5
CASSQTPMGSAETQYF
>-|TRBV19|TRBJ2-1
CASSIDFPHNEQFF
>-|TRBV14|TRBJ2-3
CASSPTGGISTDTQYF
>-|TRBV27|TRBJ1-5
CASSLTGLLVPQHF
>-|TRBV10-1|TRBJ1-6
CASSESSSYNSPLHF
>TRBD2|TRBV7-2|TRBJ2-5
CASRSAGGQQTQYF
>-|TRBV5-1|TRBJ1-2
CASSLAGRPTNYGYTF
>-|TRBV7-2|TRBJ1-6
CASSLPTDSSLSPLHF
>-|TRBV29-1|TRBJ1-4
CSVTGGAANEKLFF
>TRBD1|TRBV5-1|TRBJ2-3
CASSRGTGTALTDTQYF
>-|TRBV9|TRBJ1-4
CASSAYRVLRTNEKLFF
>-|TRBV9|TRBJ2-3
CASSAGRDLPLNTQYF
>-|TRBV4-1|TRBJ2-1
CASSPEGSRVNEQFF
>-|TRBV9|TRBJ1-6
CASSVASGGGSPLHF
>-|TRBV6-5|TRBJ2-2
CASRFSGGELFF
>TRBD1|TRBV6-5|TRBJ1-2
CASTLGQAYGYTF
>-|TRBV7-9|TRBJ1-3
CASSSSAGNTIYF
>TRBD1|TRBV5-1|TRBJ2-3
CASSLRTGGAYSTDTQYF
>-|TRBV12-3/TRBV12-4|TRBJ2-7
CASSLGQNEQYF
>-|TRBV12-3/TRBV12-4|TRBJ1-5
CASSGPEGQPQHF